These 30 T cell receptor beta chains were all obtained from the same sample, sequenced in a study of response to subunit inactivated influenza vaccine. TCRdb reanalysed the RT-PCR reads using MiXCR and keeps one entry per CDR3 protein. The sample lists around 490,000 distinct CDR3 sequences; roughly 8.2% were seen once. The source was PBMCs from blood, collected about 24 months after vaccination. The receptors derive from a man between 45 and 75 years old who received an inactivated influenza vaccine.

The chain links TRBV20-1 to TRBJ2-1, with 13 bases lining up with TRBD2. CDR1 DFQATT and CDR2 SNEGSKA come from the germline V gene (reference sequence). This CDR3 region has 13 residues. V was clipped by 5 bases and J by 8 bases; unmatched bases: 3. Here the CDR3 reads CSAGGLAGYEQFF. CDR3 in DNA: TGCAGTGCTGGGGGACTAGCGGGGTATGAGCAGTTCTTC.

This clonotype has ten or more counts. The V gene is TRBV7-2, the J gene TRBJ1-5; D unresolved. Germline CDR1 reads SGHTA; CDR2 reads FQGNSA. The CDR3 contains 13 residues. V lost 1 base to trimming and J lost 9 bases, with 10 bases between them. The CDR3 DNA is TGTGCCAGCAGCTTAGAAGTAGGCGGGCCCCAGCATTTT. Its translation is CASSLEVGGPQHF.

This clonotype was recorded many times. The rearrangement joins TRBV27 to TRBJ2-2; D ambiguous. The CDR3 sequence is 12 residues long. Germline V gene sequence: CDR1 MNHEY, CDR2 SMNVEV (reference sequence). V lost 7 bases, J lost 7 bases, and 10 bases lay in between. CDR3 sequence reads: CASTTIGGELFF. The CDR3 DNA is TGTGCCAGCACTACTATCGGCGGGGAGCTGTTTTTT.

The V gene is TRBV12-3 or TRBV12-4, the J gene TRBJ2-7, with D possibly being TRBD2 (5 bases). The V end was cut by 3 bases, the J end by 4 bases, with 13 bases between. The CDR3 is 14 amino acids. CDR3 in amino acids: CASSFAGLQYEQYF. CDR3 DNA sequence: TGTGCCAGCAGTTTCGCCGGACTTCAATACGAGCAGTACTTC.

This clonotype was counted a few times. The chain links TRBV27 to TRBJ1-2; 7 nucleotides line up with TRBD1. The CDR3 consists of 13 residues. Germline V CDR1 and CDR2: MNHEY, SMNVEV (reference sequence). V shed 3 bases, J shed 10 bases, and the junction held 8 bases outside the gene matches. The CDR3 DNA reads TGTGCCAGCAGTTTGAACGGAGGGGGCGACTACACCTTC. This gives the protein CASSLNGGGDYTF.

In this sample, this clonotype turned up a few times. The gene calls are TRBV6-1 and TRBJ1-4, with D perhaps matching TRBD1 (6 bases). This CDR3 is built from 14 residues. From germline, CDR1 is MNHNS and CDR2 SASEGT. V lost 5 bases and J lost 7, with 14 bases in between. DNA of the CDR3: TGTGCCAGCAGTACCCCGGGGGCTGCTGAAAAACTGTTTTTT. It translates to CASSTPGAAEKLFF.

This clonotype was observed many times. The V call is TRBV5-1, the J call TRBJ2-7; D gene unclear. The CDR3 contains 13 residues. Trimming took 2 bases from V and 3 from J, leaving 9 bases between them. Germline V lookup: CDR1 SGHRS, CDR2 YFSETQ. The DNA for the CDR3 is TGCGCCAGCAGCTTAGGAACCTACTACGAGCAGTACTTC. Its translation is CASSLGTYYEQYF.

This clonotype was observed a few times. The chain has TRBV6-6 and TRBJ2-3; D call uncertain. Germline lookup yields CDR1 MNHNY and CDR2 SVGAGI (reference sequence). Trimming pared 6 bases from V and 0 bases from J, leaving 7 bases between. The CDR3 runs 13 residues. This chain's CDR3 is CASSRFSTDTQYF. The CDR3 coding sequence is TGTGCCAGCAGCCGGTTTAGCACAGATACGCAGTATTTT.

This clonotype was found many times. The chain employs TRBV12-3 or TRBV12-4 and TRBJ2-5, with 7 bases fitting TRBD2. J gave up 2 bases and V 6 bases, and 12 bases lay outside the gene matches. This CDR3 has 16 amino acids. CDR3 DNA sequence: TGTGCCAGCAGCCCAAAGACTAGCCCCAGACAAGAGACCCAGTACTTC. It translates to CASSPKTSPRQETQYF.

The genes are TRBV5-5 and TRBJ1-5; D is possibly TRBD1 (6 bases). V was shortened by 4 bases and J by 9 bases, with 20 bases between the two germline ends. The CDR3 loop spans 15 amino acids. Per the germline V gene, CDR1 is SGHKS and CDR2 is YYEKEE (reference sequence). In DNA form, the CDR3 reads TGTGCCAGCAGCGGCGGACATGCCCCGGACAGGCCCCAGCATTTT. Translation: CASSGGHAPDRPQHF. Filled out from reference TRBV5-5 and TRBJ1-5, the complete variable domain reads DAGVTQSPTHLIKTRGQQVTLRCSPISGHKSVSWYQQVLGQGPQFIFQYYEKEERGRGNFPDRFSARQFPNYSSELNVNALLLGDSALYLCASSGGHAPDRPQHFGDGTRLSIL.

The rearrangement joins TRBV28 to TRBJ2-3; 11 positions match TRBD1. The germline V gene encodes CDR1 MDHEN and CDR2 SYDVKM. The CDR3 loop spans 16 amino acids. After removal of 6 bases from V and 1 base from J, the junction contained 6 bases not matched to a gene. The CDR3 DNA sequence: TGTGCCAGCAGACCAGGGACAGGGGGACGCACAGATACGCAGTATTTT. This gives the protein CASRPGTGGRTDTQYF.

The sample holds many counts of this clonotype. The chain joins TRBV15 to TRBJ2-3, with a weak D call TRBD1 (5 bases). V was pared by 3 bases and J by 6 bases, with 13 bases between. Germline loops: CDR1 LNHNV, CDR2 YYDKDF (reference sequence). This CDR3 is built from 14 residues. In nucleotides, the CDR3 is TGTGCCACCAGCAGTCCTCGAAAGGGGGATACGCAGTATTTT. Its translation: CATSSPRKGDTQYF.

This clonotype came up a few times. The J gene is TRBJ1-2, the V gene TRBV2; no firm D call. V lost 2 bases and J lost 0, with 7 bases in between. CDR1 and CDR2 (germline): SNHLY, FYNNEI. This CDR3 contains 14 residues. As DNA, the CDR3 is TGTGCCAGCAGTGAAACGACGTCTAACTATGGCTACACCTTC. Its translation: CASSETTSNYGYTF.

V gene TRBV15 combines with J gene TRBJ2-2; D is unresolved. Germline lookup yields CDR1 LNHNV and CDR2 YYDKDF (reference sequence). The CDR3 length is 12 residues. The V and J ends lost 1 base and 7 bases respectively, with 4 bases between them. CDR3 region: CATSRVIGELFF. The CDR3 coding sequence is TGTGCCACCAGCAGAGTTATCGGGGAGCTGTTTTTT.

The chain employs TRBV7-2 and TRBJ2-1; TRBD1 might be the D (5 bases). The germline V gene has CDR1 SGHTA and CDR2 FQGNSA. The CDR3 spans 15 residues. Trimming shortened V by 3 bases and J by 6 bases, and 15 bases separated the two germline ends. For the CDR3, the DNA is TGTGCCAGCAGCTTTCCAGCAGGAAGGGGCAATGAGCAGTTCTTC. This codes for CASSFPAGRGNEQFF. Full variable domain (outside the CDR3, taken from reference TRBV7-2 and TRBJ2-1): GAGVSQSPSNKVTEKGKDVELRCDPISGHTALYWYRQSLGQGLEFLIYFQGNSAPDKSGLPSDRFSAERTGGSVSTLTIQRTQQEDSAVYLCASSFPAGRGNEQFFGPGTRLTVL.

This rearrangement joins TRBV5-1 to TRBJ2-2; 14 positions match TRBD2. The CDR3 totals 20 residues. V lost 1 base, J lost 0 bases, and 8 bases stayed unmatched. Germline V gene sequence: CDR1 SGHRS, CDR2 YFSETQ. CDR3 amino acids: CASSLTGRLAGGTNTGELFF. Here the CDR3 DNA reads TGCGCCAGCAGCTTGACGGGGAGACTAGCGGGAGGGACGAACACCGGGGAGCTGTTTTTT.

This clonotype has only a few counts. The genes are TRBV4-3 and TRBJ2-5, with a tentative D call TRBD2 (6 bases). Germline loops: CDR1 LGHNA, CDR2 YSLEER. The CDR3 runs to 16 residues. V lost 2 bases and J lost 4, with 17 bases in between. CDR3 DNA: TGCGCCAGCAGCCAAAATAGGGGAGGATCCGTAGAGACCCAGTACTTC. Its protein is CASSQNRGGSVETQYF.

This clonotype was counted at least ten times. The V and J genes are TRBV11-2 and TRBJ2-7; 7 bases line up with TRBD2. Germline values: CDR1 SGHAT, CDR2 FQNNGV. After removal of 3 bases from V and 6 bases from J, the junction contained 5 bases not matched to a gene. The CDR3 has 13 residues. In DNA, the CDR3 is TGTGCCAGCAGCTTGCGGGAGAAGGGCGAGCAGTACTTC. Residues: CASSLREKGEQYF.

This clonotype was seen more than once but under ten times. The chain combines TRBV20-1 with TRBJ2-7; 14 bases agree with TRBD2. CDR1 and CDR2 (germline): DFQATT, SNEGSKA (reference sequence). The CDR3 runs 16 residues. V dropped 1 base and J dropped 4; count of bases not matched to a gene: 6. CDR3 amino acids: CSARVGTSGGLYEQYF. CDR3 nucleotide sequence: TGCAGTGCTAGAGTCGGGACTAGCGGGGGTTTATACGAGCAGTACTTC.

CDR3 loop: CATSEMETQYF. CDR3 coding DNA: TGTGCCACCAGCGAGATGGAGACCCAGTACTTC. The rearrangement joins TRBV15 to TRBJ2-5; no definite D call. Germline assignment: CDR1 LNHNV and CDR2 YYDKDF (reference sequence). The V and J ends lost 5 bases and 5 bases respectively, with 6 bases between them. The CDR3 has 11 amino acids.

There are many counts of this clonotype. J is TRBJ1-1 and V is TRBV6-5, with D hard to call. From germline, CDR1 is MNHEY and CDR2 SVGAGI. The V end lost 2 bases, the J end lost 5 bases, and 9 bases lay between the germline ends. This CDR3 comprises 13 residues. The CDR3 sequence is CASSYEGRTEAFF. The DNA of the CDR3 is TGTGCCAGCAGTTACGAGGGAAGGACTGAAGCTTTCTTT.

This clonotype has at least ten counts. This chain uses TRBV7-2 with TRBJ1-1, with TRBD1 as a possible D gene (6 bases). The CDR3 spans 15 residues. Trimming shortened V by 5 bases and J by 2 bases, and 15 bases separated the two germline ends. CDR1 is SGHTA, CDR2 FQGNSA, per germline. The CDR3 protein is CASSPRGAPNTEAFF. As DNA, the CDR3 is TGTGCCAGCAGCCCTCGGGGGGCGCCAAACACTGAAGCTTTCTTT.

This clonotype has ten or more counts. The chain uses TRBV14 and TRBJ1-1; no clear D. This CDR3 has 11 residues. The germline gives CDR1 SGHDN, CDR2 FVKESK. V shed 2 bases and J shed 5 bases, with 3 bases lying between them. This CDR3 reads CASSQTTEAFF. The CDR3, as DNA: TGTGCCAGCAGCCAAACGACTGAAGCTTTCTTT.

V and J are TRBV7-8 and TRBJ1-1, with D perhaps TRBD1 (5 bases). Trimming cost V 2 bases and J 7 bases, with 11 bases left between them. There are 13 residues in the CDR3. Germline V CDR1 and CDR2: SGHVS, FQNEAQ. The CDR3 reads CASSLNRGGEAFF. The CDR3 region has the DNA TGTGCCAGCAGCTTAAACCGGGGGGGTGAAGCTTTCTTT.

This clonotype was seen at least ten times. The junction and the germline gene differ at one end; a read error may be behind it. This chain joins TRBV7-7 and TRBJ2-2; D is tentatively TRBD1 or TRBD2 (7 bases each). Looked up from germline, CDR1 is SSHAT and CDR2 is FNYEAQ (reference sequence). This CDR3 is built from 15 residues. CDR3 sequence: CASSGAAGGSGELFF. As DNA, the CDR3 is TGTGCTAGCAGCGGGGCCGCAGGGGGTTCCGGGGAGCTGTTTTTT.

A few counts support this clonotype. This chain connects TRBV20-1 to TRBJ1-1; D is unclear. V was trimmed by 4 bases and J by 1 base, leaving 7 bases between them. The CDR3 has 12 amino acids. Germline CDR1 is DFQATT and CDR2 is SNEGSKA (reference sequence). CDR3 nucleotide sequence: TGCAGTGCTACCCGGACGAACACTGAAGCTTTCTTT. Translating gives CSATRTNTEAFF.

This clonotype turned up a few times. The chain uses TRBV11-2 and TRBJ2-3; TRBD2 agrees at 7 bases. The CDR3 loop spans 17 amino acids. The V and J ends lost 5 bases and 3 bases, in that order; junction bases with no gene match: 14. Germline assignment: CDR1 SGHAT and CDR2 FQNNGV. CDR3 sequence reads: CASSKRTEGRVTDTQYF. The CDR3 region has the DNA TGTGCCAGCAGCAAGCGGACCGAGGGGAGGGTGACAGATACGCAGTATTTT.

This clonotype was observed a few times. Compared with germline, one end of the junction differs, possibly owing to a read error. J is TRBJ2-3 and V is TRBV20-1; tentatively, D is TRBD2 (6 bases). The germline V gene has CDR1 DFQATT and CDR2 SNEGSKA (reference sequence). The CDR3 is 17 residues long. The CDR3 reads CCARDSLVGLYTDTQYF. For the CDR3, the DNA is TGCTGTGCTAGAGATTCTCTCGTGGGACTTTATACAGATACGCAGTATTTT.

In its sample, this clonotype was seen many times. The chain recombines TRBV9 with TRBJ2-3; a weak D match, TRBD2 (6 bases). The V gene lost 0 bases and the J gene lost 1 base, with 12 bases spanning the gap. Per germline, CDR1 SGDLS and CDR2 YYNGEE. The CDR3 spans 16 residues. CDR3 coding DNA: TGTGCCAGCAGCGTAGCAAGGGACTTTCGCACAGATACGCAGTATTTT. Its protein product is CASSVARDFRTDTQYF.

This clonotype was detected many times. The rearrangement uses TRBV28 and TRBJ2-7, with 10 bases aligning to TRBD1. This CDR3 comprises 15 residues. The junction had 5 bases not matched to a gene; V was cut back by 3 bases and J by 3 bases. The V gene's germline CDR1 is MDHEN and CDR2 SYDVKM. In nucleotides, the CDR3 is TGTGCCAGCAGTTTTCACCGGACAGGGGGCTACGAGCAGTACTTC. Amino acids: CASSFHRTGGYEQYF. The whole variable domain, filled in from reference TRBV28 and TRBJ2-7, reads DVKVTQSSRYLVKRTGEKVFLECVQDMDHENMFWYRQDPGLGLRLIYFSYDVKMKEKGDIPEGYSVSREKKERFSLILESASTNQTSMYLCASSFHRTGGYEQYFGPGTRLTVT.